This TCR beta chain was sequenced for a study of blood T cell repertoires in COVID-19 (dated by TCRdb to 2020 to 2022). Study-level background: Samples from collaborators originated in the United States, Italy and Spain and spanned both the acute and convalescent phases of COVID-19. The prospective study material was composed of cDNA or gDNA derived from T cells, B-cell-depleted T cells, or PBMCs. Subjects who had been exposed to COVID-19, were actively infected with it, or had recovered from it provided the deeply sampled blood TCRbeta repertoires that made up the dataset. The repertoires were made available in a free public database intended to serve as a resource for research on the immune response to SARS-CoV-2. Samples came from the ongoing ImmuneRACE study (first 160 participants) plus 1,254 subjects from 6 global collaborators. Sample metadata almost always included a de-identified subject ID, COVID-19 status, age in years and sex. Where available, HLA class I and class II types were taken from metadata supplied by the sample provider and were not determined by assay-based typing. Broader findings and caveats from the paper: How much clinical and demographic metadata was included differed by source and by participant, and the metadata was provided uncurated.

Collaborating institutions collected whole blood in K2EDTA tubes following their own protocols. For TCRbeta analysis, collaborators shipped samples in one of three forms: frozen whole blood, isolated PBMCs, or DNA extracted from either of those sample types. The germline V gene (reference sequence) provides CDR1 DFQATT and CDR2 SNEGSKA. The CDR3 spans 13 residues, from the cysteine through the phenylalanine. Only the CDR3 region is kept as DNA, spanning 39 bases read in frame from base 1. V trim: 3 bases; J trim: 2 bases; unmatched bases: 4. The immunoSEQ Assay, a bias-controlled multiplex PCR, was used to amplify TCRbeta CDR3 regions from genomic DNA. The authors processed their data as follows. Within the assay, amplification of reference gene primers was used to estimate how many nucleated cells each sample contained. To quantify the absolute abundance of each unique TCRbeta CDR3 rearrangement, sequence reads were collapsed and filtered. Productive Simpson clonality was computed per sample as the square root of Simpson's diversity index over productive rearrangements. TCRdb took over this immuneACCESS table, retaining in-frame rearrangements with V and J assigned. Such tables are incomplete; in checked studies, under half of the missing clones stem from an unresolved V gene, and the remainder is unexplained. From that table come the V and J calls and clone size; the DNA was used to work out D and trimming. In this sample the table shows approximately 140,000 clones, 87% of which occur a single time. The ten biggest clones cover approximately 4.1% of the sample.

This clone was picked up a small number of times. Its antigen target is currently unknown. Base-call qualities are not available, and no considerably larger clone is one nucleotide away. The receptor comes from a woman aged 55 to 70 with active or convalescent COVID-19. Sequenced sample: peripheral blood. The receptor chain draws on TRBV20-1 and TRBJ2-7; 7 of the junction bases match TRBD2. The DNA sequence is given as TGCAGTGCTAGTCTAGCGGATGCCTACGAGCAGTACTTC. It specifies CSASLADAYEQYF.